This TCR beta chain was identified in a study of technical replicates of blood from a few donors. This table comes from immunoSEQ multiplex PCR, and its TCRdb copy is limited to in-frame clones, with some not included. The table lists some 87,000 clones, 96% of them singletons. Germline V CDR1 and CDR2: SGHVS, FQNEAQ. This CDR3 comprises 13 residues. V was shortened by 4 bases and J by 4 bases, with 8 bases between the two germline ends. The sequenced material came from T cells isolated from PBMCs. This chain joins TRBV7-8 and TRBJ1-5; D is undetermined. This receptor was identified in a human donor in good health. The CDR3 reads CASSSYTNQPQHF. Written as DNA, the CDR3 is TGTGCCAGCAGCTCTTACACAAATCAGCCCCAGCATTTT.